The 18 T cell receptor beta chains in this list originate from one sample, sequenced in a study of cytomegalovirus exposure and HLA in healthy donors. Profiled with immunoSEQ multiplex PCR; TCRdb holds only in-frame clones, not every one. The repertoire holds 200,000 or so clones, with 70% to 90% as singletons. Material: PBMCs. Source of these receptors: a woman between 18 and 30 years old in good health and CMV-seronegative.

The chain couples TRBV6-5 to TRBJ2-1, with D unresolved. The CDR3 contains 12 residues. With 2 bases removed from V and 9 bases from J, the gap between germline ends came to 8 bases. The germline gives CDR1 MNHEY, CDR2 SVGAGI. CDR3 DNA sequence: TGTGCCAGCAGTTACGCGTTGGGTGAGCAGTTCTTC. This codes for CASSYALGEQFF.

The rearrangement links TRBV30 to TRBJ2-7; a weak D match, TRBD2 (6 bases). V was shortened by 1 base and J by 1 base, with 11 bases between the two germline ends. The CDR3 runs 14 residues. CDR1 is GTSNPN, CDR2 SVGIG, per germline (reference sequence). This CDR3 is CAWSGGTDSYEQYF. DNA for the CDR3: TGTGCCTGGAGTGGTGGGACTGATTCCTACGAGCAGTACTTC.

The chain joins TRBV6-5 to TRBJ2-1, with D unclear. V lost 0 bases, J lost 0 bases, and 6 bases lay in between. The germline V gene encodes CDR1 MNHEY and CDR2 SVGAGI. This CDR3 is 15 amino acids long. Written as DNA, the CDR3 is TGTGCCAGCAGTTACTCGAGGAGCTCCTACAATGAGCAGTTCTTC. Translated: CASSYSRSSYNEQFF.

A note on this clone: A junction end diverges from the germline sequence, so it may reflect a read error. The CDR3 region is CASSRVVEQFF. The CDR3 nucleotides are TGTGCTAGCAGCAGAGTGGTTGAGCAGTTCTTC. The V and J genes are TRBV7-7 and TRBJ2-1; D is uncertain. The CDR3 has 11 amino acids. Germline CDR1 and CDR2: SSHAT and FNYEAQ (reference sequence).

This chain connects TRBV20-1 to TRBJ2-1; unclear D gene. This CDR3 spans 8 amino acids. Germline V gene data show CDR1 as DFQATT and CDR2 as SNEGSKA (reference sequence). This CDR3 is CRVLEQFF. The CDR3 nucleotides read TGCAGGGTTTTGGAGCAGTTCTTC.

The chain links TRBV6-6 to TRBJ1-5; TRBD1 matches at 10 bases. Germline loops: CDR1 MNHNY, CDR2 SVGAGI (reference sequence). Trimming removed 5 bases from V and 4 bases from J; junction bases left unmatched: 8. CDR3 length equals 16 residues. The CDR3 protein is CASSRWTGGENQPQHF. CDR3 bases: TGTGCCAGCAGTAGATGGACAGGGGGGGAAAATCAGCCCCAGCATTTT.

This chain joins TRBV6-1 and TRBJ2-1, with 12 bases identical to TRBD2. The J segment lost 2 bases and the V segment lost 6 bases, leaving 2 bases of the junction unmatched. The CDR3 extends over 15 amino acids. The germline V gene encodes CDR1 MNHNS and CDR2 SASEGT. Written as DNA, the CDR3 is TGTGCCAGCAGGTGGACTAGCGGGACCTACAATGAGCAGTTCTTC. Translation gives CASRWTSGTYNEQFF.

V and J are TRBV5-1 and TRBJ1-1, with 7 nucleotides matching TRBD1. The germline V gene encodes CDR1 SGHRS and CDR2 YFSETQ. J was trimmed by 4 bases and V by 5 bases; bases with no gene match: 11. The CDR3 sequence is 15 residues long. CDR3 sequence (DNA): TGCGCCAGCAGTGAAAAGACAGGGAGAGTCACTGAAGCTTTCTTT. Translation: CASSEKTGRVTEAFF.

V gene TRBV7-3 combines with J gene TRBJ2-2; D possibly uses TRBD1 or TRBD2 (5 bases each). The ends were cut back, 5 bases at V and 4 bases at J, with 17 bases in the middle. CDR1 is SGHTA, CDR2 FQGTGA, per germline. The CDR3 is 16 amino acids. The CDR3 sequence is CASSLSDGTATGELFF. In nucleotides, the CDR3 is TGTGCCAGCAGCCTGAGCGATGGGACGGCCACCGGGGAGCTGTTTTTT.

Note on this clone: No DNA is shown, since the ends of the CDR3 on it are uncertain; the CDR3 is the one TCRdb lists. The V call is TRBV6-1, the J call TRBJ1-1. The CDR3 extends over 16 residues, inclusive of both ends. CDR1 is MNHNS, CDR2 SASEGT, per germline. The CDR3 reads CASSEAAGFGDGKAFF.

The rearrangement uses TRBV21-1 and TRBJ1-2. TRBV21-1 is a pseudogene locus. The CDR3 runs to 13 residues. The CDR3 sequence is CASSARRGGGYTF. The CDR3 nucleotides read TGTGCCAGCAGCGCCAGGAGGGGCGGAGGCTACACCTTC.

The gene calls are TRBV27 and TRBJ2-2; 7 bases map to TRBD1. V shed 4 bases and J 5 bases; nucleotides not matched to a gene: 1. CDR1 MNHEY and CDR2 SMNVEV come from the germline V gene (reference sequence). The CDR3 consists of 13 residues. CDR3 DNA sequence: TGTGCCAGCAGTTCGACAGGGACCGGGGAGCTGTTTTTT. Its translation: CASSSTGTGELFF.

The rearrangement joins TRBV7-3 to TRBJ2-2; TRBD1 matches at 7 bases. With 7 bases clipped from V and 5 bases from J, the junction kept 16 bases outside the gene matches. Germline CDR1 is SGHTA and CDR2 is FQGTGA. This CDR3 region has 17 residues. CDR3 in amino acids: CASTPSSTGYKTGELFF. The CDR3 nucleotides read TGTGCCAGCACTCCGTCGTCGACAGGGTACAAAACCGGGGAGCTGTTTTTT.

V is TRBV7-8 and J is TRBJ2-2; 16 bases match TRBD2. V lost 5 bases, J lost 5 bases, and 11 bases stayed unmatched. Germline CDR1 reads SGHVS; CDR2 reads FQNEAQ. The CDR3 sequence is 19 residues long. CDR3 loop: CASSRAGTSGRARTGELFF. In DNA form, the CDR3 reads TGTGCCAGCAGCCGAGCAGGGACTAGCGGGAGGGCCCGGACCGGGGAGCTGTTTTTT.

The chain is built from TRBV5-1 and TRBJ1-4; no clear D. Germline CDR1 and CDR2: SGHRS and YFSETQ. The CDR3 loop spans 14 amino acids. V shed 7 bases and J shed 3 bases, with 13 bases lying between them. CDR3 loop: CASRGGSPNEKLFF. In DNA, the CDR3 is TGCGCCAGCCGGGGAGGGTCGCCTAATGAAAAACTGTTTTTT.

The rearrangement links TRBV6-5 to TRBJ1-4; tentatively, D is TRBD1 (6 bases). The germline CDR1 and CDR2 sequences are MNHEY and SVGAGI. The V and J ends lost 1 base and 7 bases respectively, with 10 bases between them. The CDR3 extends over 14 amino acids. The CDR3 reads CASSYYGGGEKLFF. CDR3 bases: TGTGCCAGCAGTTACTATGGGGGCGGTGAAAAACTGTTTTTT.

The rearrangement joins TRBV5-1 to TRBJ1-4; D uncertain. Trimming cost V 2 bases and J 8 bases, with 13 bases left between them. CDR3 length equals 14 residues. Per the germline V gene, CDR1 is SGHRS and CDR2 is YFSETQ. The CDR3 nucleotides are TGCGCCAGCAGCTTTTCAGCGCCAGGAGAAAAACTGTTTTTT. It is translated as CASSFSAPGEKLFF.

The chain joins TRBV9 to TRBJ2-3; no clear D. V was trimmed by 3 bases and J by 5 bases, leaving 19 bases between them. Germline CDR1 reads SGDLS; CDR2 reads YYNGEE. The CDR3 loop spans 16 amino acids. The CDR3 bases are TGTGCCAGCAGCGCGGCGCCCCTTCGATTGGGAGATACGCAGTATTTT. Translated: CASSAAPLRLGDTQYF.